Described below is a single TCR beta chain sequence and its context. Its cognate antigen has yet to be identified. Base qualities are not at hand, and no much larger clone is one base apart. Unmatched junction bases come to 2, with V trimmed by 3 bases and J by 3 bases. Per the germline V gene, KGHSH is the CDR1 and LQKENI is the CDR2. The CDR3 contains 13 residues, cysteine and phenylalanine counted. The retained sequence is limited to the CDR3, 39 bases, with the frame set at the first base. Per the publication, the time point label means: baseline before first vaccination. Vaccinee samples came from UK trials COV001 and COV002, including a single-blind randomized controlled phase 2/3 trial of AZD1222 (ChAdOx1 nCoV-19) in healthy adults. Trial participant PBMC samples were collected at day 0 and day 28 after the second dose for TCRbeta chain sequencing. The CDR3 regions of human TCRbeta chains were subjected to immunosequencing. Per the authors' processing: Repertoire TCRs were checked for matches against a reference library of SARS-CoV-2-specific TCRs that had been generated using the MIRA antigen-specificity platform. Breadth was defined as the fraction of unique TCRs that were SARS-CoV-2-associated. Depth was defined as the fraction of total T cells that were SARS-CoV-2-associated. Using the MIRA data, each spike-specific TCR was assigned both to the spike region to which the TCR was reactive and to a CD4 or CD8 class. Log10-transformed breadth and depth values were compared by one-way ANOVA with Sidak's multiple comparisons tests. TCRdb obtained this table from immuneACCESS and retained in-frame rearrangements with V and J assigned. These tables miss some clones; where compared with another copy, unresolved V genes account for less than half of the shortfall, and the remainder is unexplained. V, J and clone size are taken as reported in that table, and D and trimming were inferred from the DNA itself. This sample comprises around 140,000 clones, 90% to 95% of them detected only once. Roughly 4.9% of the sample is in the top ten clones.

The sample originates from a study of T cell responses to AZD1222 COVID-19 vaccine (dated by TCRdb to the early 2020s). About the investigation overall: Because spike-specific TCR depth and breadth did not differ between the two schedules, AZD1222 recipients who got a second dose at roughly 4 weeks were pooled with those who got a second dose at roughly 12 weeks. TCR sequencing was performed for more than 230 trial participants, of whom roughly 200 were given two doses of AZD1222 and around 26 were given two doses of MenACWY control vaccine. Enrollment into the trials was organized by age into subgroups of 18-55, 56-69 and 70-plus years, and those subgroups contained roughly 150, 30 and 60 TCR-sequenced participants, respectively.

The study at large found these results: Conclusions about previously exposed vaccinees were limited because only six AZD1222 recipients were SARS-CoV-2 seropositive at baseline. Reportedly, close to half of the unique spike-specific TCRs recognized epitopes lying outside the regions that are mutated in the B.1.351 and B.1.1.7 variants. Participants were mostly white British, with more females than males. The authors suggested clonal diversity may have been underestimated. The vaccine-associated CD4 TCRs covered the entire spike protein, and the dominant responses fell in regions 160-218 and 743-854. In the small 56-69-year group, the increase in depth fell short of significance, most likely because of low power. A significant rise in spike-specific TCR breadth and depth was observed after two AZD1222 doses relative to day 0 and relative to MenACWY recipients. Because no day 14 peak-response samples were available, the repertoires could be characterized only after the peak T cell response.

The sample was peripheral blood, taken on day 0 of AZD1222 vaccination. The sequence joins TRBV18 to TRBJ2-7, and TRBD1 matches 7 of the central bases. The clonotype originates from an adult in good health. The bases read TGTGCCAGCTCACCGGGACAGATCTACGAGCAGTACTTC. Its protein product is CASSPGQIYEQYF.